The 32 T cell receptor beta chains reported below all come from one sample, sequenced in a study of monozygotic twins with inflammatory bowel disease (dated 2019 in TCRdb). Preparation of the library involved 5' RACE. Sequencing instrument: Illumina HiSeq 2500. Once TCRdb had reprocessed the reads, it stored one entry per CDR3 protein sequence and supplied no DNA. The sample has around 140,000 distinct CDR3 sequences on record. The leading ten clones occupy roughly 1.2% of the sample. Material for sequencing was blood. The source is a human donor with ulcerative colitis or Crohn's disease, or a healthy co-twin of an affected twin (not recorded which).

The rearrangement joins TRBV4-3 to TRBJ2-2. Germline V lookup: CDR1 LGHNA, CDR2 YSLEER. This CDR3 is built from 15 residues. CDR3 sequence: CASSQGQSVTGELFF.

The chain combines TRBV12-3 or TRBV12-4 with TRBJ1-6. The CDR3 is made up of 14 amino acids. CDR3 loop: CASSLAGLNSPLHF.

The chain couples TRBV24-1 to TRBJ2-7; without DNA, the TCRdb call of TRBD1 cannot be checked. Germline-derived CDR1 and CDR2 are KGHDR and SFDVKD. The CDR3 is made up of 16 amino acids. CDR3 loop: CATSDSGRGNYHEQYF.

V and J are TRBV7-2 and TRBJ2-1. The CDR3 is 13 residues long. Germline loops: CDR1 SGHTA, CDR2 FQGNSA. CDR3 residues: CASSLGNDRRRFF.

This rearrangement joins TRBV6-5 to TRBJ2-7. CDR1 is MNHEY, CDR2 SVGAGI, per germline. The CDR3 length is 12 residues. The CDR3 spells CASNTLGHEQYF.

The J gene is TRBJ2-5, the V gene TRBV7-7; TCRdb returns TRBD2, unconfirmable since there is no DNA. Germline-derived CDR1 and CDR2 are SSHAT and FNYEAQ (reference sequence). The CDR3 loop spans 14 amino acids. CDR3 sequence: CASSRGTSGETQYF.

V and J are TRBV5-1 and TRBJ2-7; TCRdb outputs TRBD1, but without DNA this stays unchecked. The CDR3 has 19 amino acids. Germline V gene data show CDR1 as SGHRS and CDR2 as YFSETQ. CDR3 sequence: CASSLIKSMPGKQSYEQYF.

The CDR3 here is CASSQLVITDTQYF. The chain combines TRBV4-3 with TRBJ2-3; the D gene TCRdb calls, TRBD2, cannot be checked with no DNA. Germline V gene lookup returns CDR1 LGHNA and CDR2 YSLEER. The CDR3 contains 14 residues.

The chain combines TRBV6-2 or TRBV6-3 with TRBJ2-1; TCRdb selects TRBD2, and the lack of DNA leaves this call unchecked. Germline CDR1 is MNHEY and CDR2 is SVGEGT. The CDR3 consists of 19 residues. CDR3 residues: CASSYTGTSGRYRNNEQFF.

This rearrangement joins TRBV25-1 to TRBJ1-1; checking the TCRdb D call of TRBD1 is not possible without DNA. The CDR3 runs 13 residues. Germline lookup yields CDR1 MGHDK and CDR2 SYGVNS. CDR3 residues: CASSELGRGAAFF.

The chain couples TRBV20-1 to TRBJ2-5; the D gene TCRdb calls, TRBD2, cannot be checked with no DNA. The germline V gene has CDR1 DFQATT and CDR2 SNEGSKA (reference sequence). The CDR3 is 14 residues long. CDR3 amino acids: CSAFPGAGEESQYF.

The chain joins TRBV10-3 to TRBJ2-5; TCRdb proposes TRBD2, but this gene call is untestable without DNA. The CDR3 is 15 amino acids. Per germline, CDR1 ENHRY and CDR2 SYGVKD. CDR3 residues: CAISDLAGAQETQYF.

The gene calls are TRBV6-5 and TRBJ1-4; TCRdb lists TRBD1, though no DNA is available to test this call. The CDR3 loop spans 16 amino acids. Germline V gene lookup returns CDR1 MNHEY and CDR2 SVGAGI. The CDR3 protein is CASSYLAAPNNEKLFF.

The chain couples TRBV30 to TRBJ1-6. Germline V gives CDR1 GTSNPN, CDR2 SVGIG (reference sequence). The length of the CDR3 is 16 residues. The CDR3 loop reads CAWSGRHFSYNSPLHF.

The gene calls are TRBV19 and TRBJ1-1. The CDR3 is 15 residues long. Germline assignment: CDR1 LNHDA and CDR2 SQIVND (reference sequence). The CDR3 protein is CASSALPQGNTEAFF.

The rearrangement uses TRBV27 and TRBJ1-1. This CDR3 region has 12 residues. Per the germline V gene, CDR1 is MNHEY and CDR2 is SMNVEV (reference sequence). The CDR3 protein is CASGTSNTEAFF.

This chain joins TRBV15 and TRBJ2-2. There are 15 residues in the CDR3. In germline, CDR1 is LNHNV, CDR2 YYDKDF (reference sequence). Here the CDR3 reads CATSAVRQNTGELFF. Drawing the rest from reference TRBV15 and TRBJ2-2, the complete variable domain is DAMVIQNPRYQVTQFGKPVTLSCSQTLNHNVMYWYQQKSSQAPKLLFHYYDKDFNNEADTPDNFQSRRPNTSFCFLDIRSPGLGDTAMYLCATSAVRQNTGELFFGEGSRLTVL.

The V and J genes are TRBV12-3 or TRBV12-4 and TRBJ2-1; without DNA, the TCRdb call of TRBD2 cannot be checked. The CDR3 length is 14 residues. The chain's CDR3 is CASSLRGRVNEQFF.

The chain uses TRBV27 and TRBJ1-2. The CDR3 contains 13 residues. The germline gives CDR1 MNHEY, CDR2 SMNVEV (reference sequence). This CDR3 reads CASSSGSYYGYTF.

The chain carries TRBV5-1 and TRBJ2-5; TCRdb's assignment of TRBD2 cannot be checked, as there is no DNA. This CDR3 is 16 amino acids long. Germline V gene sequence: CDR1 SGHRS, CDR2 YFSETQ. The CDR3 spells CASSLRPSGRQETQYF. The full variable domain, completed using reference TRBV5-1 and TRBJ2-5, is KAGVTQTPRYLIKTRGQQVTLSCSPISGHRSVSWYQQTPGQGLQFLFEYFSETQRNKGNFPGRFSGRQFSNSRSEMNVSTLELGDSALYLCASSLRPSGRQETQYFGPGTRLLVL.

The J gene is TRBJ1-2, the V gene TRBV7-9. The germline gives CDR1 SEHNR, CDR2 FQNEAQ (reference sequence). There are 12 residues in the CDR3. The CDR3 here is CASSPAGYGYTF.

This chain uses TRBV24-1 with TRBJ2-2. The CDR3 sequence is 16 residues long. Germline V gene data show CDR1 as KGHDR and CDR2 as SFDVKD. The CDR3 loop reads CATSDHSRDTAGELFF.

This chain joins TRBV28 and TRBJ1-2; TCRdb gives TRBD1 as the D gene, but with no DNA this cannot be confirmed. Germline V gives CDR1 MDHEN, CDR2 SYDVKM. This CDR3 has 12 amino acids. The CDR3 spells CASSDRIYGYTF.

This chain uses TRBV20-1 with TRBJ2-5; with no DNA, the TCRdb D assignment of TRBD2 cannot be verified. This CDR3 spans 14 amino acids. Germline assignment: CDR1 DFQATT and CDR2 SNEGSKA (reference sequence). CDR3 protein: CSASGLAREETQYF.

The chain couples TRBV5-1 to TRBJ2-1; TCRdb selects TRBD2, and the lack of DNA leaves this call unchecked. The CDR3 extends over 14 amino acids. Per the germline V gene, CDR1 is SGHRS and CDR2 is YFSETQ. CDR3 sequence: CASSMTSGRNEQFF. The variable domain in full, with the rest retrieved from reference TRBV5-1 and TRBJ2-1, is KAGVTQTPRYLIKTRGQQVTLSCSPISGHRSVSWYQQTPGQGLQFLFEYFSETQRNKGNFPGRFSGRQFSNSRSEMNVSTLELGDSALYLCASSMTSGRNEQFFGPGTRLTVL.

V and J are TRBV6-5 and TRBJ1-4; the D call from TCRdb, TRBD1, cannot be confirmed without DNA. This CDR3 has 16 residues. Germline CDR1 is MNHEY and CDR2 is SVGAGI. CDR3 in amino acids: CASSYAGTAGGEKLFF.

V usage is TRBV20-1 and J usage is TRBJ2-5. This CDR3 has 14 amino acids. CDR1 is DFQATT, CDR2 SNEGSKA, per germline (reference sequence). The CDR3 loop reads CSARDFQKTETQYF.

The rearrangement joins TRBV7-2 to TRBJ2-5. This CDR3 is 15 amino acids long. Looked up from germline, CDR1 is SGHTA and CDR2 is FQGNSA. This CDR3 reads CASSLEGRVYETQYF.

The chain combines TRBV20-1 with TRBJ2-7; with no DNA, the TCRdb D assignment of TRBD1 cannot be verified. CDR1 and CDR2 (germline): DFQATT, SNEGSKA (reference sequence). This CDR3 is 15 amino acids long. The CDR3 protein is CSARDGTLVMGEQYF.

This CDR3 reads CASSYPGQQNTEAFF. The chain carries TRBV6-5 and TRBJ1-1. The CDR3 length is 15 residues. The germline CDR1 and CDR2 sequences are MNHEY and SVGAGI.

V is TRBV5-4 and J is TRBJ2-2; TCRdb picks TRBD2, but there is no DNA to check that call. This CDR3 contains 16 residues. Germline CDR1 SGHNT, CDR2 YYREEE (reference sequence). The CDR3 spells CASSFPRGSASGELFF.

This chain joins TRBV20-1 and TRBJ2-1; without DNA, the TCRdb call of TRBD1 cannot be checked. The CDR3 spans 12 residues. The germline gives CDR1 DFQATT, CDR2 SNEGSKA (reference sequence). The CDR3 region is CSAKAGGTEQFF.